The 20 T cell receptor beta chains below all came from one sample that was sequenced in a study of T cell responses to AZD1222 COVID-19 vaccine. Method: immunoSEQ multiplex PCR; TCRdb's copy keeps in-frame clones and lacks some. There are about 82,000 clones in the sample; 70% to 90% occur only once, and roughly an eighth lies in the top ten. The sequencing here drew on peripheral blood, taken 28 days after the second AZD1222 dose. Every receptor here comes from an adult who received the AZD1222 COVID-19 vaccine.

The CDR3 sequence is CASRRQGSNTGELFF. CDR3 sequence (DNA): TGTGCCAGCAGAAGACAGGGTTCGAACACCGGGGAGCTGTTTTTT. This chain uses TRBV2 with TRBJ2-2, with 7 bases identical to TRBD1. V was clipped by 6 bases and J by 0 bases; unmatched bases: 4. Germline V gene data show CDR1 as SNHLY and CDR2 as FYNNEI. This CDR3 is built from 15 residues.

The count of this clone is one. This sequence joins TRBV4-3 and TRBJ2-7; 13 positions agree with TRBD2. The CDR3 spans 16 residues. V was pared by 4 bases and J by 3 bases, with 6 bases of the junction left unmatched. Germline V gene lookup returns CDR1 LGHNA and CDR2 YSLEER. CDR3 in amino acids: CASSRTWTSGSYEQYF. The CDR3, as DNA: TGCGCCAGCAGCCGGACATGGACTAGCGGGAGCTACGAGCAGTACTTC.

This sequence joins TRBV9 and TRBJ1-3, with 9 bases that match TRBD1. The germline V gene encodes CDR1 SGDLS and CDR2 YYNGEE. Trimming removed 3 bases from V and 2 bases from J; junction bases left unmatched: 3. The length of the CDR3 is 15 residues. This CDR3 reads CASSERQGAGNTIYF. DNA of the CDR3: TGTGCCAGCAGCGAAAGACAGGGGGCTGGAAACACCATATATTTT.

This chain connects TRBV24-1 to TRBJ2-1, with D possibly being TRBD2 (5 bases). The V and J ends lost 0 bases and 8 bases respectively, with 16 bases between them. The CDR3 spans 16 residues. Germline CDR1 and CDR2: KGHDR and SFDVKD. This CDR3 is CATSDLRLVGRDEQFF. The CDR3 coding sequence is TGTGCCACCAGTGATTTGCGGCTAGTAGGGCGGGATGAGCAGTTCTTC.

This chain joins TRBV5-1 and TRBJ2-2; 11 bases match TRBD2. Germline loops: CDR1 SGHRS, CDR2 YFSETQ. The CDR3 is 16 residues long. After removal of 1 base from V and 4 bases from J, the junction contained 3 bases not matched to a gene. CDR3 amino acids: CASSLSGTSGTGELFF. The CDR3 DNA reads as TGCGCCAGCAGCTTGTCCGGGACTAGCGGCACCGGGGAGCTGTTTTTT.

This clone is a singleton in its sample. The chain is built from TRBV5-4 and TRBJ2-6; D is unresolved. The CDR3 covers 16 residues. Deletions cut 1 base from V and 0 bases from J, with 8 bases between. Germline loops: CDR1 SGHNT, CDR2 YYREEE (reference sequence). CDR3 amino acids: CASSLQAFSGANVLTF. Written as DNA, the CDR3 is TGTGCCAGCAGCTTGCAGGCTTTCTCTGGGGCCAACGTCCTGACTTTC.

V and J are TRBV7-2 and TRBJ1-5; no firm D call. The CDR3 consists of 14 residues. Germline V CDR1 and CDR2: SGHTA, FQGNSA. Trimming left V 5 bases short and J 2 bases short, with 10 bases between. The CDR3 sequence is CASSQVMGNQPQHF. For the CDR3, the DNA is TGTGCCAGCAGCCAGGTGATGGGCAATCAGCCCCAGCATTTT.

The chain couples TRBV5-4 to TRBJ1-4, with 7 bases matching TRBD1. Germline V CDR1 and CDR2: SGHNT, YYREEE (reference sequence). The J segment lost 5 bases and the V segment lost 1 base, leaving 2 bases of the junction unmatched. The CDR3 has 14 residues. DNA of the CDR3: TGTGCCAGCAGCTTGAACAGGGGAAATGAAAAACTGTTTTTT. Protein: CASSLNRGNEKLFF.

The gene calls are TRBV5-4 and TRBJ2-2; possibly TRBD2 for D (6 bases). Germline loops: CDR1 SGHNT, CDR2 YYREEE (reference sequence). V lost 0 bases to trimming and J lost 6 bases, with 12 bases between them. This CDR3 spans 15 amino acids. The CDR3 DNA reads as TGTGCCAGCAGCTTGGCCCCAACTAGCCCCGGGGAGCTGTTTTTT. Encoded protein: CASSLAPTSPGELFF.

V usage is TRBV18 and J usage is TRBJ1-5; 7 nucleotides match TRBD1. Germline CDR1 reads KGHSH; CDR2 reads LQKENI. This CDR3 has 14 residues. Unmatched junction bases numbered 5, after V lost 3 bases and J lost 6 bases. The CDR3 here is CASSPQGGSQPQHF. Written as DNA, the CDR3 is TGTGCCAGCTCACCCCAAGGGGGCAGTCAGCCCCAGCATTTT.

The genes are TRBV28 and TRBJ2-7; 7 nucleotides agree with TRBD1. J gave up 3 bases and V 2 bases, and 7 bases lay outside the gene matches. The CDR3 covers 15 residues. Germline V gene lookup returns CDR1 MDHEN and CDR2 SYDVKM. The CDR3 is CASSLGRDRIYEQYF. CDR3 DNA: TGTGCCAGCAGTTTAGGCCGGGACAGAATCTACGAGCAGTACTTC.

The chain carries TRBV5-5 and TRBJ2-6; D unresolved. CDR1 and CDR2 from the germline V gene are SGHKS and YYEKEE (reference sequence). This CDR3 has 15 residues. V lost 0 bases to trimming and J lost 0 bases, with 4 bases between them. The CDR3 sequence is CASSLAGSGANVLTF. The CDR3 DNA reads as TGTGCCAGCAGCTTGGCCGGCTCTGGGGCCAACGTCCTGACTTTC.

The V call is TRBV28, the J call TRBJ2-7; possibly TRBD2 for D (6 bases). The CDR3 has 14 residues. The V gene lost 8 bases and the J gene lost 5 bases, with 19 bases spanning the gap. Germline CDR1 is MDHEN and CDR2 is SYDVKM. The CDR3 loop is CASHQGGPRHEQYF. The CDR3 region has the DNA TGTGCCAGCCATCAGGGAGGACCCCGGCACGAGCAGTACTTC.

This clone has a single count. The chain combines TRBV5-6 with TRBJ1-5, with a possible D match to TRBD1 (6 bases). Per germline, CDR1 SGHDT and CDR2 YYEEEE. The germline V and J ends were trimmed by 4 bases and 7 bases, with 24 bases remaining between them. This CDR3 has 17 residues. CDR3 nucleotides: TGTGCCAGCAGCGTAGCAGGGGAGGGGCGGGGGAGCCAGCCCCAGCATTTT. As protein: CASSVAGEGRGSQPQHF.

J is TRBJ2-2 and V is TRBV19; 12 bases map to TRBD2. CDR1 LNHDA and CDR2 SQIVND come from the germline V gene (reference sequence). This CDR3 has 19 residues. V was pared by 0 bases and J by 1 base, with 6 bases of the junction left unmatched. CDR3 residues: CASSIDAGLAGRNTGELFF. In DNA form, the CDR3 reads TGTGCCAGTAGTATAGACGCGGGACTAGCGGGTAGGAACACCGGGGAGCTGTTTTTT.

Relative to its sample, this clone is medium-sized. This chain uses TRBV7-6 with TRBJ2-7; TRBD1 matches 9 bases. V dropped 2 bases and J dropped 1; count of bases not matched to a gene: 6. Germline loops: CDR1 SGHVS, CDR2 FNYEAQ. CDR3 size: 16 residues. CDR3 DNA: TGTGCCAGCAGCTTACAACCGGGACAGGGATCCTACGAGCAGTACTTC. It yields the protein CASSLQPGQGSYEQYF.

J is TRBJ2-1 and V is TRBV7-3; 7 nucleotides match TRBD1. The V segment lost 8 bases and the J segment 2 bases; nucleotides outside the gene matches: 6. Germline assignment: CDR1 SGHTA and CDR2 FQGTGA. The CDR3 is 14 residues long. Here the CDR3 reads CASSRDRTYNEQFF. The CDR3, as DNA: TGTGCCAGCTCCCGGGACAGAACCTACAATGAGCAGTTCTTC.

The chain recombines TRBV7-2 with TRBJ1-2; TRBD1 matches at 9 bases. CDR3 length: 14 residues. The germline V gene has CDR1 SGHTA and CDR2 FQGNSA. V was clipped by 1 base and J by 5 bases; unmatched bases: 2. The DNA for the CDR3 is TGTGCCAGCAGCTTAGGGGGGACAGGGTATGGCTACACCTTC. It encodes CASSLGGTGYGYTF.

This chain connects TRBV14 to TRBJ1-1; 7 positions agree with TRBD1. Germline V gene data show CDR1 as SGHDN and CDR2 as FVKESK. The CDR3 length is 12 residues. V lost 6 bases, J lost 4 bases, and 2 bases stayed unmatched. CDR3 DNA sequence: TGTGCCAGCAGTAACAGGGGCACTGAAGCTTTCTTT. Translating it yields CASSNRGTEAFF.

The CDR3 nucleotides are TGTGCCAGCAGTGCCAGTCCAGGGTGGGATTGGGAAAAACTGTTTTTT. Translated, it gives CASSASPGWDWEKLFF. V gene TRBV6-1 combines with J gene TRBJ1-4; TRBD1 is a possible D gene (5 bases). The CDR3 has 16 residues. Germline-derived CDR1 and CDR2 are MNHNS and SASEGT. With 4 bases removed from V and 8 bases from J, the gap between germline ends came to 20 bases.